This T cell receptor beta chain is drawn from a study of cytomegalovirus exposure and HLA in healthy donors. Study-level information: The 95 to 150 validation repertoires used the same platform as the roughly 670 first-cohort repertoires, a later analysis reported. Study results and limitations: Some TCR beta chains (164 of them) were listed as cytomegalovirus-associated. Subsequent analysis found a tendency for first-cohort TCR clusters to co-occur within the 100 to 150 validation repertoires.

To note about this clone: Antigen unknown.

This CDR3 spans 14 amino acids. Germline CDR1 is SGHAT and CDR2 is FQDESV (reference sequence). With V trimmed by 7 bases and J by 9 bases, 12 bases remained unmatched. Profiling relied on immunoSEQ multiplex PCR, and the TCRdb table lists in-frame clones only, not all of them. Seen here are fewer than 150,000 clones, approximately 82% observed once, and the top ten hold 25% to 30%. The donors were members of the validation cohort comprising approximately 110 subjects, separate from the roughly 690-subject first cohort. This chain uses TRBV11-1 with TRBJ2-1; 7 positions agree with TRBD2. This TCR derives from a man between 25 and 39 years old in good health and CMV-seropositive. Sequenced sample: PBMCs. The CDR3 loop is CASTNGPGRGEQFF. The CDR3, as DNA: TGTGCCAGCACTAATGGGCCGGGGAGGGGTGAGCAGTTCTTC.